This TCR beta chain was sequenced in a study of shared clonotypes between healthy human individuals. Deep was the level used in running the assay. The method was immunoSEQ multiplex PCR; TCRdb's version includes in-frame clones alone and lacks a portion of them. The table shows roughly 2,000,000 clones, with 85% to 95% occurring only once. It was CD45RO-negative cells, positively selected for CCR7, that made up naive CD8 cells, with terminally differentiated effector memory CD45RA+ cells excluded. The V end lost 5 bases, the J end lost 2 bases, and 3 bases lay between the germline ends. The germline CDR1 and CDR2 sequences are SGHAT and FQNNGV. The CDR3 consists of 12 residues. Study findings and constraints: Some naive CD4 clonotypes, 4% to 6%, turned up in common across four donors. Depth of sequencing was expected to influence donor clonotype sharing.

Remarks on this clone: Its antigen remains unknown. A much larger clone lies one base from this, so it may be a read error. Within the sample, other DNA sequences also encode this same CDR3.

The material sequenced was naive CD8+ T cells from PBMCs. The receptor was isolated from a man between 18 and 35 years old in good health. Some clones in this sample may be carry-over from other donors' samples. This chain connects TRBV11-2 to TRBJ2-2; no clear D. CDR3 in DNA: TGTGCCAGCAGCCCTAACACCGGGGAGCTGTTTTTT. Translated, it gives CASSPNTGELFF.